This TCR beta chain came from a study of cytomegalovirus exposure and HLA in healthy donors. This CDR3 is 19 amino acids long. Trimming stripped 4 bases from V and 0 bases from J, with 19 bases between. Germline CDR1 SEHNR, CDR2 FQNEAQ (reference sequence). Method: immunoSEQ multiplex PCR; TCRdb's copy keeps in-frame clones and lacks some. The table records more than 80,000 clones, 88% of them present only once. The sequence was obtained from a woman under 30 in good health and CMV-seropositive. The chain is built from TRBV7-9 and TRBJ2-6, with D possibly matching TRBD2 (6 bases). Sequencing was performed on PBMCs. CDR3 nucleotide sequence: TGTGCCAGCAGCTCCGCCGGGGGTGTCCCTCTCTCTGGGGCCAACGTCCTGACTTTC. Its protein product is CASSSAGGVPLSGANVLTF. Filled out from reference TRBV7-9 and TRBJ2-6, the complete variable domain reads DTGVSQNPRHKITKRGQNVTFRCDPISEHNRLYWYRQTLGQGPEFLTYFQNEAQLEKSRLLSDRFSAERPKGSFSTLEIQRTEQGDSAMYLCASSSAGGVPLSGANVLTFGAGSRLTVL.